A single sample gave rise to the 21 T cell receptor beta chains below, sequenced in a study of cytomegalovirus exposure and HLA in healthy donors. PCR was performed using 60 Vbeta and 13 Jbeta primers. The table came from immunoSEQ multiplex PCR; TCRdb's copy has only in-frame clones and leaves some out. The table records about 190,000 clones, around 90% of them present only once. Sequencing was done on a sample of PBMCs. These receptors originate from a boy between 2 and 15 years old in good health and CMV-seronegative.

The chain is built from TRBV27 and TRBJ1-4; D call uncertain. Germline CDR1 MNHEY, CDR2 SMNVEV (reference sequence). V lost 3 bases, J lost 8 bases, and 13 bases lay in between. The CDR3 length is 14 residues. In DNA, the CDR3 is TGTGCCAGCAGTTTTATGGCCACCCAGGAAAAACTGTTTTTT. Translation: CASSFMATQEKLFF.

Concerning this clone: Other DNA sequences in the same sample also yield this CDR3. This chain connects TRBV15 to TRBJ1-2; 7 bases line up with TRBD1. Losses at the gene ends were 0 bases for V and 4 bases for J; bases not matched to a gene: 8. CDR1 LNHNV and CDR2 YYDKDF come from the germline V gene (reference sequence). The CDR3 spans 16 residues. The CDR3 spells CATSRDRDSTVYGYTF. DNA for the CDR3: TGTGCCACCAGCAGAGATCGGGACAGCACCGTCTATGGCTACACCTTC.

The J gene is TRBJ1-1, the V gene TRBV7-3; possible D gene TRBD1, 5 bases. From germline, CDR1 is SGHTA and CDR2 FQGTGA. This CDR3 is built from 12 residues. V dropped 1 base and J dropped 9 bases, with 9 bases sitting between them. The CDR3 nucleotides are TGTGCCAGCAGCTTAATTCGGGGGAAAGCTTTCTTT. Translating it yields CASSLIRGKAFF.

The V and J genes are TRBV4-1 and TRBJ2-7; tentatively, D is TRBD2 (5 bases). CDR3 length equals 15 residues. V lost 1 base and J 4 bases, leaving 14 bases between the germline ends. Germline CDR1 and CDR2: MGHRA and YSYEKL. DNA for the CDR3: TGCGCCAGCAGCCAAGCCGGGATCTTACAGTACGAGCAGTACTTC. Protein sequence: CASSQAGILQYEQYF.

This chain uses TRBV7-9 with TRBJ1-3; 8 bases match TRBD1. CDR1 SEHNR and CDR2 FQNEAQ come from the germline V gene (reference sequence). The CDR3 contains 18 residues. The CDR3 reads CSHGVEAGTGDTGNTIYF. The CDR3 coding sequence is TGTTCCCACGGTGTTGAGGCGGGGACAGGAGATACTGGAAACACCATATATTTT.

The V gene is TRBV6-4, the J gene TRBJ2-1, with D possibly matching TRBD2 (6 bases). V was cut by 9 bases and J by 7 bases, with 16 bases left in between. The length of the CDR3 is 13 residues. CDR1 is MRHNA, CDR2 SNTAGT, per germline. As DNA, the CDR3 is TGTGCCAGTCAGCGGGCCGGGGGAAATGAGCAGTTCTTC. Its translation: CASQRAGGNEQFF.

This clone was detected only a few times. The chain joins TRBV18 to TRBJ2-7, with D perhaps TRBD2 (6 bases). V lost 1 base, J lost 3 bases, and 10 bases lay in between. The CDR3 is made up of 14 amino acids. Germline CDR1 reads KGHSH; CDR2 reads LQKENI. The CDR3 loop is CASSPLDGSYEQYF. The CDR3 DNA sequence: TGTGCCAGCTCACCACTGGACGGGAGCTACGAGCAGTACTTC.

The V and J genes are TRBV2 and TRBJ1-2, with D possibly being TRBD1 (5 bases). Germline CDR1 reads SNHLY; CDR2 reads FYNNEI. The CDR3 totals 10 residues. Trimming removed 7 bases from V and 9 bases from J, with 9 bases in between. CDR3 residues: CASKGKSYTF. Written as DNA, the CDR3 is TGTGCCAGCAAGGGGAAGAGCTACACCTTC. Using reference TRBV2 and TRBJ1-2 for the parts outside the CDR3, the full variable domain is EPEVTQTPSHQVTQMGQEVILRCVPISNHLYFYWYRQILGQKVEFLVSFYNNEISEKSEIFDDQFSVERPDGSNFTLKIRSTKLEDSAMYFCASKGKSYTFGSGTRLTVV.

This clone appeared a single time. The J gene is TRBJ2-7, the V gene TRBV30; D might be TRBD1 (6 bases). V was shortened by 5 bases and J by 5 bases, with 10 bases between the two germline ends. Germline CDR1 reads GTSNPN; CDR2 reads SVGIG (reference sequence). The CDR3 sequence is 11 residues long. CDR3 amino acids: CAWGRGDEQYF. The CDR3 DNA follows: TGTGCCTGGGGCAGGGGCGACGAGCAGTACTTC. Filled out from reference TRBV30 and TRBJ2-7, the complete variable domain reads SQTIHQWPATLVQPVGSPLSLECTVEGTSNPNLYWYRQAAGRGLQLLFYSVGIGQISSEVPQNLSASRPQDRQFILSSKKLLLSDSGFYLCAWGRGDEQYFGPGTRLTVT.

V usage is TRBV28 and J usage is TRBJ2-7; D is unresolved. In germline, CDR1 is MDHEN, CDR2 SYDVKM. This CDR3 is 14 amino acids long. V lost 6 bases to trimming and J lost 5 bases, with 17 bases between them. DNA for the CDR3: TGTGCCAGCAGCCAGACATTATCAATGCACGAGCAGTACTTC. Protein product: CASSQTLSMHEQYF.

This chain joins TRBV4-2 and TRBJ2-2, with a tentative D call TRBD1 (5 bases). The CDR3 contains 11 residues. The V gene's germline CDR1 is LGHNA and CDR2 YNFKEQ. The V gene lost 10 bases and the J gene lost 5 bases, with 8 bases spanning the gap. CDR3 bases: TGTGCCACGACAGTGACCGGGGAGCTGTTTTTT. Its translation is CATTVTGELFF.

CDR3 bases: TGTGCCAGCACGTTCGGGGACACGTCCGGCGAGCAGTACTTC. Translation: CASTFGDTSGEQYF. The V call is TRBV2, the J call TRBJ2-7, with a weak D call TRBD1 (6 bases). From germline, CDR1 is SNHLY and CDR2 FYNNEI. V gave up 7 bases and J gave up 6 bases, with 19 bases separating them. The CDR3 is 14 residues long.

This sequence joins TRBV7-9 and TRBJ2-7; the match to TRBD1 covers 9 bases. After removal of 5 bases from V and 4 bases from J, the junction contained 18 bases not matched to a gene. The CDR3 extends over 18 amino acids. In germline, CDR1 is SEHNR, CDR2 FQNEAQ (reference sequence). DNA for the CDR3: TGTGCCAGCAGCGCACGCACCCGGGACAGGGATAGGGTTTACGAGCAGTACTTC. Translating gives CASSARTRDRDRVYEQYF. Full variable domain (outside the CDR3, taken from reference TRBV7-9 and TRBJ2-7): DTGVSQNPRHKITKRGQNVTFRCDPISEHNRLYWYRQTLGQGPEFLTYFQNEAQLEKSRLLSDRFSAERPKGSFSTLEIQRTEQGDSAMYLCASSARTRDRDRVYEQYFGPGTRLTVT.

This chain connects TRBV29-1 to TRBJ2-1, with 13 bases that match TRBD2. This CDR3 region has 17 residues. V was pared by 3 bases and J by 8 bases, with 13 bases of the junction left unmatched. The germline V gene has CDR1 SQVTM and CDR2 ANQGSEA. CDR3 nucleotide sequence: TGCAGCGTTGATTCACCGGGACTAGCGGGGAGTAGGGATGAGCAGTTCTTC. Protein product: CSVDSPGLAGSRDEQFF.

The chain couples TRBV6-6 to TRBJ1-6; a weak D match, TRBD1 (5 bases). Per the germline V gene, CDR1 is MNHNY and CDR2 is SVGAGI (reference sequence). The CDR3 is 16 amino acids. Trimming removed 9 bases at V and 0 bases at J, with 15 bases between. The CDR3 coding sequence is TGTGCCAGTGAAATGGGGGGGACCTCCTATAATTCACCCCTCCACTTT. Its protein is CASEMGGTSYNSPLHF.

CDR3: CASSETGGTDTQYF. In DNA form, the CDR3 reads TGTGCCAGCAGCGAGACGGGGGGCACAGATACGCAGTATTTT. This chain connects TRBV9 to TRBJ2-3, with a weak D call TRBD2 (6 bases). CDR1 is SGDLS and CDR2 is YYNGEE in the germline V gene. This CDR3 comprises 14 residues. V shed 3 bases and J shed 1 base, with 9 bases lying between them.

The chain is built from TRBV7-9 and TRBJ2-1, with D possibly matching TRBD2 (6 bases). Germline V gene lookup returns CDR1 SEHNR and CDR2 FQNEAQ (reference sequence). V was clipped by 6 bases and J by 7 bases, with 28 bases between them. The CDR3 is 18 residues long. CDR3 sequence: CASSSDAGRDFPRNEQFF. CDR3 bases: TGTGCCAGCAGTTCGGACGCCGGCCGGGACTTCCCGCGGAATGAGCAGTTCTTC. The full variable domain, completed using reference TRBV7-9 and TRBJ2-1, is DTGVSQNPRHKITKRGQNVTFRCDPISEHNRLYWYRQTLGQGPEFLTYFQNEAQLEKSRLLSDRFSAERPKGSFSTLEIQRTEQGDSAMYLCASSSDAGRDFPRNEQFFGPGTRLTVL.

The gene calls are TRBV28 and TRBJ2-2; D gene uncertain. Germline V gene lookup returns CDR1 MDHEN and CDR2 SYDVKM. Deletions cut 6 bases from V and 3 bases from J, with 14 bases between. This CDR3 comprises 15 residues. This chain's CDR3 is CASREYRRDTGELFF. CDR3 DNA: TGTGCCAGCAGGGAGTACCGCCGGGACACCGGGGAGCTGTTTTTT.

The chain recombines TRBV19 with TRBJ2-7, with D tentatively TRBD2 (6 bases). Germline V lookup: CDR1 LNHDA, CDR2 SQIVND (reference sequence). Trimming took off 5 bases at V and 2 bases at J, with 13 bases between the two ends. This CDR3 is 14 amino acids long. For the CDR3, the DNA is TGTGCCAGTAGTTCGTGGGGAGGAACCTACGAGCAGTACTTC. Its protein is CASSSWGGTYEQYF.

The rearrangement links TRBV5-4 to TRBJ2-3, with 12 nucleotides matching TRBD2. From germline, CDR1 is SGHNT and CDR2 YYREEE (reference sequence). The V segment lost 3 bases and the J segment 5 bases; nucleotides outside the gene matches: 7. The CDR3 has 16 amino acids. CDR3 sequence: CASSSTSGRGGDTQYF. In DNA form, the CDR3 reads TGTGCCAGCAGCTCGACTAGCGGGAGAGGCGGAGATACGCAGTATTTT. Full variable domain (rest looked up from reference TRBV5-4 and TRBJ2-3): ETGVTQSPTHLIKTRGQQVTLRCSSQSGHNTVSWYQQALGQGPQFIFQYYREEENGRGNFPPRFSGLQFPNYSSELNVNALELDDSALYLCASSSTSGRGGDTQYFGPGTRLTVL.

The chain joins TRBV5-1 to TRBJ2-5, with 8 bases that match TRBD2. The CDR3 length is 14 residues. From germline, CDR1 is SGHRS and CDR2 YFSETQ. The V segment lost 4 bases and the J segment 5 bases; nucleotides outside the gene matches: 7. CDR3 DNA sequence: TGCGCCAGCAGCCCGGGGGGGGCTGGGGAGACCCAGTACTTC. Translation gives CASSPGGAGETQYF.